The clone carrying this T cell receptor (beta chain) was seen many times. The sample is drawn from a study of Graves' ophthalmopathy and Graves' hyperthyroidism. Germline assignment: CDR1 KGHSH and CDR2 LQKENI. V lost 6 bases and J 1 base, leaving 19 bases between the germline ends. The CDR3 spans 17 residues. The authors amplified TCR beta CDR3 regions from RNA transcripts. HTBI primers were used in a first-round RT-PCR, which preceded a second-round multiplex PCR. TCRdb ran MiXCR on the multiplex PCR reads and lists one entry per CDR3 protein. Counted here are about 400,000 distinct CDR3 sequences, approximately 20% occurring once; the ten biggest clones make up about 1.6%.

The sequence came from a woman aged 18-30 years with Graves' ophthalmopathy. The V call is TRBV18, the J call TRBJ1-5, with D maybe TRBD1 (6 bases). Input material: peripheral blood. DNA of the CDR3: TGTGCCAGCTCTCCGCCCCTCGGGGGGGCCAGCAATCAGCCCCAGCATTTT. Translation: CASSPPLGGASNQPQHF.